This entry lists 22 T cell receptor beta chains sequenced from one sample in a study of T cells in Graves' hyperthyroidism and ophthalmopathy (dated by TCRdb to about 2019). Library prep was done by multiplex PCR. The sequencing machine was an Illumina HiSeq 2000. Amplification of TCR beta CDR3 regions was carried out from RNA transcripts. A first-round RT-PCR of the TCR CDR3 used the HTBI primer set with the Qiagen OneStep RT-PCR kit. TCRdb reprocessed the public reads (quality trimming at Q25 with fastp, clone calling with MiXCR) and kept in-frame beta chains. CDR3 protein sequences are deduplicated, and each keeps its most common genes and DNA. Across this sample there are 300,000 to 400,000 distinct CDR3 sequences, with less than 20% seen only once. Over 35% of the sample lies in the top ten. Sequencing was performed on blood. Source of these receptors: a man aged 18 to 29 with Graves' ophthalmopathy.

This clonotype was observed at least ten times. The chain combines TRBV28 with TRBJ1-2; no clear D. Germline V gene data show CDR1 as MDHEN and CDR2 as SYDVKM. The V and J ends lost 5 bases and 4 bases respectively, with 14 bases between them. The CDR3 runs 14 residues. The CDR3 is CASSVLRNPYGYTF. As DNA, the CDR3 is TGTGCCAGCAGTGTGCTCAGGAACCCCTATGGCTACACCTTC.

The genes are TRBV19 and TRBJ2-3; the D gene is possibly TRBD1 (6 bases). CDR1 is LNHDA, CDR2 SQIVND, per germline (reference sequence). V gave up 6 bases and J gave up 0 bases, with 16 bases separating them. The CDR3 totals 16 residues. CDR3 sequence (DNA): TGTGCCAGTAGCGGGACCCCGGGACAAAGCACAGATACGCAGTATTTT. This gives the protein CASSGTPGQSTDTQYF.

The chain joins TRBV20-1 to TRBJ1-5; D might be TRBD1 (5 bases). This CDR3 has 15 residues. Trimming took 1 base from V and 1 from J, leaving 11 bases between them. Germline loops: CDR1 DFQATT, CDR2 SNEGSKA (reference sequence). CDR3 sequence: CSARAGTASNQPQHF. DNA for the CDR3: TGCAGTGCTAGAGCCGGGACTGCGAGCAATCAGCCCCAGCATTTT.

The chain is built from TRBV7-3 and TRBJ1-6; D gene unclear. Between the trimmed V and J ends, which lost 9 bases and 8 bases, there was a span of 5 bases. CDR3 size: 10 residues. Germline CDR1 is SGHTA and CDR2 is FQGTGA. The CDR3 sequence is CASPYSPLHF. CDR3 in DNA: TGTGCCAGTCCGTATTCACCCCTCCACTTT.

This clonotype was recorded at least ten times. V usage is TRBV6-4 and J usage is TRBJ2-7; TRBD1 aligns across 7 bases. The trim removed 3 bases at V and 6 bases at J, leaving 5 bases unmatched. CDR1 is MRHNA, CDR2 SNTAGT, per germline. This CDR3 has 13 amino acids. CDR3 in DNA: TGTGCCAGCAGTGATACAGGGGCAGGCGAGCAGTACTTC. Its translation: CASSDTGAGEQYF.

The chain couples TRBV3-1 to TRBJ1-3; D ambiguous. This CDR3 is built from 18 residues. The V end was cut by 1 base, the J end by 0 bases, with 16 bases between. Germline-derived CDR1 and CDR2 are LGHDT and YNNKEL (reference sequence). The CDR3 DNA follows: TGTGCCAGCAGCCAAGGACATGGCGGTGGGTTCTCTGGAAACACCATATATTTT. As protein: CASSQGHGGGFSGNTIYF. The whole variable domain, filled in from reference TRBV3-1 and TRBJ1-3, reads DTAVSQTPKYLVTQMGNDKSIKCEQNLGHDTMYWYKQDSKKFLKIMFSYNNKELIINETVPNRFSPKSPDKAHLNLHINSLELGDSAVYFCASSQGHGGGFSGNTIYFGEGSWLTVV.

In its sample, this clonotype was seen many times. The chain is built from TRBV3-1 and TRBJ2-3, with unresolved D. This CDR3 contains 13 residues. The V gene lost 5 bases and the J gene lost 4 bases, with 10 bases spanning the gap. Germline CDR1 is LGHDT and CDR2 is YNNKEL (reference sequence). The DNA for the CDR3 is TGTGCCAGCAGCATGGATGCATCAGATACGCAGTATTTT. This translates into CASSMDASDTQYF.

The chain recombines TRBV27 with TRBJ2-7, with TRBD1 matching over 10 bases. This CDR3 region has 15 residues. Trimming at V came to 7 bases and at J to 2 bases, leaving 8 bases not matched to a gene. Per germline, CDR1 MNHEY and CDR2 SMNVEV (reference sequence). CDR3 in amino acids: CASTDSGTGAYEQYF. The CDR3 bases are TGTGCCAGCACCGACTCCGGGACAGGGGCCTACGAGCAGTACTTC.

This clonotype was seen only a few times. V gene TRBV20-1 combines with J gene TRBJ2-6; possibly TRBD1 for D (5 bases). Germline CDR1 DFQATT, CDR2 SNEGSKA (reference sequence). This CDR3 contains 15 residues. Deletions cut 5 bases from V and 0 bases from J, with 11 bases between. CDR3 nucleotides: TGCAGTGCTGGTGACAGAGACTCTGGGGCCAACGTCCTGACTTTC. Encoded protein: CSAGDRDSGANVLTF.

J is TRBJ1-2 and V is TRBV19, with D tentatively TRBD1 (5 bases). V was cut by 4 bases and J by 6 bases, with 18 bases left in between. In germline, CDR1 is LNHDA, CDR2 SQIVND (reference sequence). The CDR3 extends over 15 amino acids. In nucleotides, the CDR3 is TGTGCCAGTAGTACTCATACAGGTCCGGGGGATGGCTACACCTTC. Translated: CASSTHTGPGDGYTF.

V and J are TRBV5-6 and TRBJ1-3; no definite D call. V was pared by 6 bases and J by 8 bases, with 18 bases between. The CDR3 is 14 residues long. CDR1 SGHDT and CDR2 YYEEEE come from the germline V gene. The CDR3 region is CASTRSEGGHTIYF. The CDR3 coding sequence is TGTGCCAGCACCCGAAGTGAGGGTGGGCACACCATATATTTT.

This clonotype was counted once. A much larger clone sits a single nucleotide away, making a read error possible. The chain joins TRBV27 to TRBJ2-7; 9 bases fit TRBD1. V lost 8 bases to trimming and J lost 1 base; unmatched junction nucleotides: 6. CDR3 length equals 14 residues. Looked up from germline, CDR1 is MNHEY and CDR2 is SMNVEV (reference sequence). CDR3 sequence reads: CASGPGTGSYEQYF. DNA of the CDR3: TGTGCCAGCGGACCCGGGACAGGGTCCTACGAGCAGTACTTC.

This chain connects TRBV6-2 or TRBV6-3 to TRBJ2-7; D is tentatively TRBD1 or TRBD2 (5 bases each). The V and J ends lost 6 bases and 1 base respectively, with 10 bases between them. This CDR3 has 13 amino acids. Germline CDR1 MNHEY, CDR2 SVGEGT. CDR3 sequence reads: CASRSGPSYEQYF. The DNA of the CDR3 is TGTGCCAGCAGATCGGGACCGTCCTACGAGCAGTACTTC.

This clonotype appeared a few times. The CDR3 nucleotides read TGTGCCAGCGGGGGGACAGGGGGAAGCAATCAGCCCCAGCATTTT. It yields the protein CASGGTGGSNQPQHF. The V call is TRBV2, the J call TRBJ1-5; TRBD1 agrees at 11 bases. The CDR3 is made up of 15 amino acids. Per germline, CDR1 SNHLY and CDR2 FYNNEI. V shed 8 bases and J 1 base; nucleotides not matched to a gene: 4.

This clonotype was seen a handful of times. The V call is TRBV28, the J call TRBJ2-1; 9 positions match TRBD1. V was clipped by 8 bases and J by 7 bases; unmatched bases: 12. Germline V gives CDR1 MDHEN, CDR2 SYDVKM. The CDR3 contains 15 residues. CDR3: CASCSPGTGINEQFF. The DNA for the CDR3 is TGTGCCAGCTGCTCCCCCGGGACAGGGATTAATGAGCAGTTCTTC.

In the case of this clonotype: Given a much more abundant clone one base away, this may be a read error. J is TRBJ2-7 and V is TRBV5-5; 12 nucleotides agree with TRBD1. The CDR3 length is 15 residues. Germline V gene sequence: CDR1 SGHKS, CDR2 YYEKEE (reference sequence). The trim removed 4 bases at V and 7 bases at J, leaving 9 bases unmatched. The CDR3 here is CASSRGGTGGNEQYF. In nucleotides, the CDR3 is TGTGCCAGCAGCCGAGGGGGGACAGGGGGCAATGAGCAGTACTTC. Full variable domain (rest looked up from reference TRBV5-5 and TRBJ2-7): DAGVTQSPTHLIKTRGQQVTLRCSPISGHKSVSWYQQVLGQGPQFIFQYYEKEERGRGNFPDRFSARQFPNYSSELNVNALLLGDSALYLCASSRGGTGGNEQYFGPGTRLTVT.

V and J are TRBV12-3 or TRBV12-4 and TRBJ1-5; the match to TRBD1 covers 7 bases. Unmatched junction bases numbered 12, after V lost 5 bases and J lost 5 bases. The CDR3 loop spans 16 amino acids. CDR3 DNA: TGTGCCAGCAGTGTAGGGGGCAGTGAACCATATCAGCCCCAGCATTTT. Its translation is CASSVGGSEPYQPQHF.

The chain carries TRBV27 and TRBJ2-1; D is unclear. Per the germline V gene, CDR1 is MNHEY and CDR2 is SMNVEV (reference sequence). Trimming cost V 4 bases and J 3 bases, with 4 bases left between them. The CDR3 covers 12 residues. The CDR3 here is CASSSVYNEQFF. CDR3 in DNA: TGTGCCAGCAGTTCCGTCTACAATGAGCAGTTCTTC.

This clonotype has just a few counts. The CDR3 sequence: CATSRDLGSGTEAFF. Written as DNA, the CDR3 is TGTGCCACCAGCAGAGATTTGGGGAGTGGCACTGAAGCTTTCTTT. V usage is TRBV15 and J usage is TRBJ1-1; the D is unclear. V lost 0 bases and J 4 bases, leaving 12 bases between the germline ends. Germline-derived CDR1 and CDR2 are LNHNV and YYDKDF (reference sequence). The CDR3 is 15 amino acids.

The CDR3 protein is CASKGPGTNSPLHF. CDR3 bases: TGTGCCAGCAAAGGACCAGGGACCAATTCACCCCTCCACTTT. The chain uses TRBV28 and TRBJ1-6; D is perhaps TRBD1 (5 bases). CDR3 length: 14 amino acids. The germline CDR1 and CDR2 sequences are MDHEN and SYDVKM. The V gene lost 7 bases and the J gene lost 7 bases, with 14 bases spanning the gap.

This clonotype has ten or more counts. CDR3 bases: TGCGCCAGCAGCACCGGGACAGGCGTCCTCACAGATACGCAGTATTTT. Protein product: CASSTGTGVLTDTQYF. This rearrangement joins TRBV5-1 to TRBJ2-3; TRBD1 matches 8 bases. This CDR3 spans 16 amino acids. From germline, CDR1 is SGHRS and CDR2 YFSETQ. With V trimmed by 4 bases and J by 2 bases, 9 bases remained unmatched.

This clonotype has just a few counts. J is TRBJ2-2 and V is TRBV6-1; 10 nucleotides align to TRBD1. Germline V gene lookup returns CDR1 MNHNS and CDR2 SASEGT. J gave up 7 bases and V 6 bases, and 11 bases lay outside the gene matches. This CDR3 is 16 amino acids long. CDR3 protein: CASRTGTGARVGELFF. The CDR3 region has the DNA TGTGCCAGCAGAACCGGGACAGGGGCTAGAGTCGGGGAGCTGTTTTTT.